The 16 T cell receptor beta chains listed next were all sequenced from one sample in a study of molecular identifiers for immune sequencing clone quantification. TCRdb redid the calling of the PCR reads with MiXCR, one entry per CDR3 protein. The data hold 400,000 to 600,000 distinct CDR3 sequences, with over 20% observed a single time. The sample comprised naive CD8+ T cells from blood, with Jurkat cell RNA spiked in. Subset indicated: FACS-sorted CD8+CD4-CCR7+CD45RA+ naive T cells. These receptor sequences come from a human donor in good health. Some libraries in this study had Jurkat cell RNA spiked in.

This clonotype was recorded at least ten times. The chain has TRBV6-2 or TRBV6-3 and TRBJ2-2; possibly TRBD1 for D (6 bases). The CDR3 extends over 17 amino acids. The germline CDR1 and CDR2 sequences are MNHEY and SVGEGT. Trimming took off 0 bases at V and 5 bases at J, with 16 bases between the two ends. CDR3 in amino acids: CASSYSPTGISTGELFF. The CDR3 DNA reads TGTGCCAGCAGTTACTCGCCAACAGGGATTTCGACCGGGGAGCTGTTTTTT.

The CDR3 region is CASSAGLSSYEQYF. The CDR3 coding sequence is TGTGCCAGCAGCGCGGGACTAAGCTCCTACGAGCAGTACTTC. V usage is TRBV9 and J usage is TRBJ2-7; 7 nucleotides align to TRBD2. CDR1 is SGDLS, CDR2 YYNGEE, per germline. The V segment lost 3 bases and the J segment 0 bases; nucleotides outside the gene matches: 3. This CDR3 has 14 residues.

The chain carries TRBV19 and TRBJ1-2, with a tentative D call TRBD1 (6 bases). V was shortened by 5 bases and J by 8 bases, with 15 bases between the two germline ends. The germline gives CDR1 LNHDA, CDR2 SQIVND (reference sequence). The CDR3 is made up of 13 amino acids. The CDR3 DNA is TGTGCCAGTAGTCCATGGGGGGCGCCCGGCTACACCTTC. It yields the protein CASSPWGAPGYTF.

In its sample, this clonotype was seen many times. This CDR3 is CASSLAAGGRTEAFF. As DNA, the CDR3 is TGTGCCAGCAGCTTAGCGGCAGGGGGCAGGACTGAAGCTTTCTTT. The V gene is TRBV7-8, the J gene TRBJ1-1, with 8 bases fitting TRBD1. The germline V gene encodes CDR1 SGHVS and CDR2 FQNEAQ. This CDR3 is 15 amino acids long. Germline trimming cut 0 bases from V and 5 bases from J; bases unmatched to any gene: 5.

The sample holds a few counts of this clonotype. The chain joins TRBV4-3 to TRBJ2-7; TRBD1 aligns across 7 bases. The CDR3 length is 14 residues. CDR1 is LGHNA, CDR2 YSLEER, per germline. Germline trimming cut 3 bases from V and 7 bases from J; bases unmatched to any gene: 9. The CDR3 reads CASSQETGPGEQYF. CDR3 in DNA: TGCGCCAGCAGCCAGGAGACAGGGCCGGGGGAGCAGTACTTC.

This clonotype was picked up many times. This sequence joins TRBV5-5 and TRBJ2-5, with TRBD1 as a possible D gene (5 bases). This CDR3 has 17 residues. The ends were cut back, 5 bases at V and 5 bases at J, with 25 bases in the middle. The V gene's germline CDR1 is SGHKS and CDR2 YYEKEE (reference sequence). CDR3 region: CASSYSSQGRMGETQYF. CDR3 coding DNA: TGTGCCAGCAGTTATTCCTCCCAGGGAAGGATGGGGGAGACCCAGTACTTC.

V and J are TRBV27 and TRBJ2-5; 8 bases are shared with TRBD1. The junction had 4 bases not matched to a gene; V was cut back by 3 bases and J by 4 bases. The CDR3 covers 14 residues. Germline V gene lookup returns CDR1 MNHEY and CDR2 SMNVEV (reference sequence). The CDR3 sequence: CASSFRTGRETQYF. The CDR3 bases are TGTGCCAGCAGTTTTCGGACAGGGCGAGAGACCCAGTACTTC.

A note on this clonotype: A much larger clonotype is one base distant, so this may be a read error. The rearrangement joins TRBV13 to TRBJ1-4; TRBD1 agrees at 7 bases. This CDR3 is built from 15 residues. Per the germline V gene, CDR1 is PRHDT and CDR2 is FYEKMQ (reference sequence). CDR3 loop: CASSLSSGGNEKLLF. DNA of the CDR3: TGTGCCAGCAGCCTTAGTTCAGGGGGAAATGAAAAACTGCTTTTT.

Turning to this clonotype: Compared with germline, one end of the junction differs, possibly owing to a read error. J is TRBJ2-1 and V is TRBV27, with 7 bases fitting TRBD1. Germline CDR1 is MNHEY and CDR2 is SMNVEV (reference sequence). This CDR3 comprises 14 residues. As DNA, the CDR3 is TGTGCCAGCAGTTCAGACAGGGCTGTCAATGGGCAGTTCTTC. It specifies CASSSDRAVNGQFF.

The V and J genes are TRBV7-6 and TRBJ1-1, with D unresolved. Trimming removed 5 bases at V and 3 bases at J, with 25 bases between. This CDR3 spans 18 amino acids. CDR1 is SGHVS and CDR2 is FNYEAQ in the germline V gene. The DNA for the CDR3 is TGTGCCAGCAGCGCCGGAGCCGGGCTCAGAGGTGATGACACTGAAGCTTTCTTT. The encoded protein is CASSAGAGLRGDDTEAFF.

This clonotype was recorded many times. The V gene is TRBV27, the J gene TRBJ1-1, with D tentatively TRBD1 (6 bases). There are 16 residues in the CDR3. Trimming took off 4 bases at V and 2 bases at J, with 17 bases between the two ends. Germline V gene data show CDR1 as MNHEY and CDR2 as SMNVEV (reference sequence). In DNA, the CDR3 is TGTGCCAGCAGTTCAATTCTATCCAGGGGTAACACTGAAGCTTTCTTT. Its translation is CASSSILSRGNTEAFF.

This clonotype was observed a handful of times. The rearrangement links TRBV3-1 to TRBJ2-5; 9 nucleotides agree with TRBD2. Germline-derived CDR1 and CDR2 are LGHDT and YNNKEL (reference sequence). This CDR3 has 16 amino acids. Trimming removed 1 base from V and 4 bases from J; junction bases left unmatched: 7. For the CDR3, the DNA is TGTGCCAGCAGCCAAGGCGCGGGAGGGCCGAGAGAGACCCAGTACTTC. Protein product: CASSQGAGGPRETQYF.

The chain has TRBV9 and TRBJ1-3; D unclear. This CDR3 spans 14 amino acids. From germline, CDR1 is SGDLS and CDR2 YYNGEE. The V end lost 4 bases, the J end lost 0 bases, and 8 bases lay between the germline ends. The CDR3 bases are TGTGCCAGCAGCCCCGCCAACTCTGGAAACACCATATATTTT. It codes for CASSPANSGNTIYF.

This chain joins TRBV19 and TRBJ2-7, with 7 bases aligning to TRBD1. The CDR3 length is 15 residues. CDR1 LNHDA and CDR2 SQIVND come from the germline V gene (reference sequence). The ends lost 5 bases at V and 7 bases at J; junction bases unmatched: 14. The CDR3 loop reads CASSQGQAGSYEQYF. As DNA, the CDR3 is TGTGCCAGTAGTCAAGGACAGGCAGGGTCGTATGAGCAGTACTTC. Full variable domain (remainder filled in from reference TRBV19 and TRBJ2-7): DGGITQSPKYLFRKEGQNVTLSCEQNLNHDAMYWYRQDPGQGLRLIYYSQIVNDFQKGDIAEGYSVSREKKESFPLTVTSAQKNPTAFYLCASSQGQAGSYEQYFGPGTRLTVT.

This clonotype was observed a handful of times. The rearrangement joins TRBV6-1 to TRBJ2-7, with D tentatively TRBD2 (6 bases). CDR1 MNHNS and CDR2 SASEGT come from the germline V gene. Trimming stripped 8 bases from V and 1 base from J, with 12 bases between. This CDR3 spans 13 amino acids. The CDR3 DNA sequence: TGTGCCAGCGCCTGGACTATATCCTACGAGCAGTACTTC. Amino acid sequence: CASAWTISYEQYF.

This clonotype was seen only a few times. V gene TRBV7-6 combines with J gene TRBJ2-1; D might be TRBD1 or TRBD2, each matching 5 bases. Germline V gene sequence: CDR1 SGHVS, CDR2 FNYEAQ. The CDR3 sequence is 16 residues long. Deletions cut 6 bases from V and 5 bases from J, with 20 bases between. CDR3 amino acids: CASSSLAGTDDNEQFF. Written as DNA, the CDR3 is TGTGCCAGCAGTTCTCTTGCCGGGACGGACGACAATGAGCAGTTCTTC.